This T cell receptor beta chain was identified during a study of early T cells in non-severe SARS-CoV-2 infection. About the research overall: Chains from this unsorted whole-blood bulk RNA could not be paired.

Each CDR3 protein is one row after TCRdb ran MiXCR on the 5' RACE reads. The sample includes fewer than 75,000 distinct CDR3 sequences, around 19% of them seen just once. Overall study findings and caveats: Anti-spike CD8 responses were favored in VDJdb matching, and private and CD4 specificities were missed.

Of note for this clonotype: Its specificity is not known.

Germline loops: CDR1 SEHNR, CDR2 FQNEAQ (reference sequence). CDR3 length: 15 residues. The ends were cut back, 5 bases at V and 4 bases at J, with 14 bases in the middle. This receptor was taken from an adult who was a healthcare worker with PCR-confirmed SARS-CoV-2 infection or an uninfected control (not recorded which). Sample: whole blood, taken at baseline. This rearrangement joins TRBV7-9 to TRBJ1-4; D might be TRBD1 (6 bases). CDR3 nucleotide sequence: TGTGCCAGCAGCCCGGGACAACTGGGTAATGAAAAACTGTTTTTT. Protein product: CASSPGQLGNEKLFF.